Below, 14 T cell receptor beta chains from the same sample are listed, as sequenced in a study of regulatory T cells in long-lasting Graves disease. Described time point: newly diagnosed GD, antithyroid drugs for less than 3 months. Extracted PBMC RNA gave rise to the TCR library. The authors built TCR beta libraries using iRepertoire HTBI primers and Arm-PCR of CDR3 regions. TCRdb ran MiXCR on the multiplex PCR reads and lists one entry per CDR3 protein. The table lists roughly 500,000 distinct CDR3 sequences, about 13% of them singletons. These data also featured in a second study, about T cells in Graves' hyperthyroidism and ophthalmopathy.

This specimen was peripheral blood mononuclear cells (PBMCs), taken at new diagnosis, from a patient treated with antithyroid drugs. Receptor source: a man aged 30 to 39 with Graves disease.

This clonotype was seen many times. The genes are TRBV20-1 and TRBJ1-2; 8 positions agree with TRBD1. V shed 1 base and J 3 bases; nucleotides not matched to a gene: 4. This CDR3 has 14 residues. The germline V gene encodes CDR1 DFQATT and CDR2 SNEGSKA (reference sequence). The CDR3 DNA is TGCAGTGCTAGAGTCCCGGGACAGGACTATGGCTACACCTTC. Protein: CSARVPGQDYGYTF.

About this clonotype itself: A far larger clone is off by one base, so a read error is likely. This chain links TRBV5-5 with TRBJ1-1; tentative D call: TRBD1 (6 bases). CDR3 length: 15 residues. Per germline, CDR1 SGHKS and CDR2 YYEKEE (reference sequence). In nucleotides, the CDR3 is TGCGCCAGCAGCTTTCAGGAACAGGGGAACACTGAAGCTTTCTTT. As protein: CASSFQEQGNTEAFF.

Only a few counts were recorded for this clonotype. The chain carries TRBV14 and TRBJ1-6; 7 positions match TRBD1. Losses at the gene ends were 4 bases for V and 7 bases for J; bases not matched to a gene: 4. The CDR3 is 14 amino acids. Germline CDR1 reads SGHDN; CDR2 reads FVKESK. This chain's CDR3 is CASSLRGQNSPLHF. CDR3 nucleotides: TGTGCCAGCAGCCTAAGGGGGCAGAATTCACCCCTCCACTTT.

This clonotype was seen at least ten times. The V and J genes are TRBV30 and TRBJ2-3, with no clear D. V lost 1 base and J 4 bases, leaving 3 bases between the germline ends. Germline values: CDR1 GTSNPN, CDR2 SVGIG (reference sequence). This CDR3 is built from 11 residues. The CDR3 spells CAWSAADTQYF. CDR3 nucleotide sequence: TGTGCCTGGAGTGCGGCAGATACGCAGTATTTT.

This chain connects TRBV19 to TRBJ2-3, with D possibly matching TRBD2 (6 bases). From germline, CDR1 is LNHDA and CDR2 SQIVND (reference sequence). The CDR3 is made up of 14 amino acids. V lost 3 bases and J lost 5, with 12 bases in between. CDR3 bases: TGTGCCAGTAGTATCCTACCAGCGGGAGATACGCAGTATTTT. Amino acids: CASSILPAGDTQYF.

This clonotype was recorded at least ten times. This chain connects TRBV20-1 to TRBJ2-5; D uncertain. Germline V CDR1 and CDR2: DFQATT, SNEGSKA (reference sequence). V shed 0 bases and J shed 4 bases, with 12 bases lying between them. The CDR3 is 14 residues long. The CDR3 reads CSARDLRPTETQYF. For the CDR3, the DNA is TGCAGTGCTAGAGATCTTCGACCGACAGAGACCCAGTACTTC.

This chain uses TRBV11-2 with TRBJ2-2; 7 nucleotides line up with TRBD1. CDR1 is SGHAT and CDR2 is FQNNGV in the germline V gene. This CDR3 region has 15 residues. V was clipped by 4 bases and J by 5 bases; unmatched bases: 7. The CDR3 spells CASSSPGQHTGELFF. In nucleotides, the CDR3 is TGTGCCAGCAGCTCACCGGGACAGCATACCGGGGAGCTGTTTTTT.

The count of this clonotype is one. This chain links TRBV7-9 with TRBJ2-1; TRBD1 matches at 7 bases. The CDR3 loop spans 16 amino acids. Trimming at V came to 5 bases and at J to 1 base, leaving 8 bases not matched to a gene. Germline CDR1 and CDR2: SEHNR and FQNEAQ (reference sequence). The CDR3 here is CASSPNRGRSYNEQFF. The CDR3 DNA follows: TGTGCCAGCAGCCCTAACAGGGGACGATCCTACAATGAGCAGTTCTTC.

As for this clonotype: This sequence may be a read error, since a much larger clone differs from it by one base. This sequence joins TRBV7-2 and TRBJ2-2, with 8 bases matching TRBD2. In germline, CDR1 is SGHTA, CDR2 FQGNSA. This CDR3 region has 16 residues. Losses at the gene ends were 3 bases for V and 7 bases for J; bases not matched to a gene: 10. The CDR3 nucleotides are TGTGCCAGCAGCTTGGGCCCAGCGGGGGCCAACGGGGAGCTGTTTTTT. It encodes CASSLGPAGANGELFF.

This clonotype has a count of ten or more. The genes are TRBV18 and TRBJ1-1; D unclear. Trimming cost V 3 bases and J 0 bases, with 8 bases left between them. The CDR3 totals 14 residues. Germline V gene sequence: CDR1 KGHSH, CDR2 LQKENI. This chain's CDR3 is CASSPMRVNTEAFF. Written as DNA, the CDR3 is TGTGCCAGCTCACCGATGCGGGTGAACACTGAAGCTTTCTTT. The entire variable domain, with the rest obtained from reference TRBV18 and TRBJ1-1, is as follows: NAGVMQNPRHLVRRRGQEARLRCSPMKGHSHVYWYRQLPEEGLKFMVYLQKENIIDESGMPKERFSAEFPKEGPSILRIQQVVRGDSAAYFCASSPMRVNTEAFFGQGTRLTVV.

This clonotype was observed many times. V gene TRBV6-5 combines with J gene TRBJ2-7; either TRBD1 or TRBD2 may supply D (5 bases each). V shed 0 bases and J shed 2 bases, with 11 bases lying between them. This CDR3 comprises 15 residues. Per germline, CDR1 MNHEY and CDR2 SVGAGI. The CDR3 nucleotides read TGTGCCAGCAGTTACTCACGGGGCAGCACCTACGAGCAGTACTTC. Amino acid sequence: CASSYSRGSTYEQYF.

This clonotype was seen many times. This chain links TRBV2 with TRBJ2-7; no firm D call. The length of the CDR3 is 12 residues. Per the germline V gene, CDR1 is SNHLY and CDR2 is FYNNEI. V was trimmed by 8 bases and J by 6 bases, leaving 14 bases between them. The CDR3 region has the DNA TGTGCCAGCGAACATTCTCTTACCGAGCAGTACTTC. Amino acids: CASEHSLTEQYF.

The chain links TRBV12-3 or TRBV12-4 to TRBJ2-7; 12 nucleotides agree with TRBD2. The CDR3 totals 15 residues. Losses at the gene ends were 8 bases for V and 5 bases for J; bases not matched to a gene: 10. CDR3 sequence reads: CASQRLTSGRNEQYF. The CDR3 DNA follows: TGTGCCAGCCAGCGCCTGACTAGCGGGAGAAACGAGCAGTACTTC.

This clonotype came up once. Given a much more abundant clone one base away, this may be a read error. The V and J genes are TRBV2 and TRBJ1-2; TRBD1 is a possible D gene (5 bases). CDR3 length: 9 amino acids. CDR1 is SNHLY, CDR2 FYNNEI, per germline. CDR3 in amino acids: CASSGGYAF. The DNA of the CDR3 is TGTGCCAGCAGTGGGGGCTACGCCTTC.